What follows are 9 T cell receptor beta chains derived from one specimen sequenced in a study of CD8+CD57+ T cells in acquired aplastic anemia. The use of genomic DNA as template underpinned the TCR beta VDJ and CDR3 profiling. Using its own MiXCR run on the reads, TCRdb lists one record per CDR3 protein. Counted here are 200,000 to 250,000 distinct CDR3 sequences, roughly 60% occurring once; the ten biggest clones make up about three fifths. Selection for sequencing was limited to patients who had shown CD8+CD57+ cell expansion by flow cytometry. Specimen: sorted CD4+, CD8+, or CD8+CD57+ T cells (not recorded which) from PBMCs. The receptors come from a human donor with aplastic anemia.

The rearrangement joins TRBV9 to TRBJ2-7; D unclear. From germline, CDR1 is SGDLS and CDR2 YYNGEE. V was clipped by 3 bases and J by 5 bases, with 15 bases between them. CDR3 size: 14 residues. For the CDR3, the DNA is TGTGCCAGCAGCGCAGCCCTGGGGTCTGACGAGCAGTACGTC. This translates into CASSAALGSDEQYV.

Only one count was recorded for this clonotype. The chain uses TRBV19 and TRBJ2-5, with 8 bases aligning to TRBD2. Germline CDR1 LNHDA, CDR2 SQIVND (reference sequence). The CDR3 runs to 13 residues. Trimming cost V 6 bases and J 5 bases; bases outside gene matches: 5. For the CDR3, the DNA is TGTGCCAGTAGGACGACTAGCGAGGAGACCCAGTACTTC. Residues: CASRTTSEETQYF.

There are a few counts of this clonotype. The chain joins TRBV20-1 to TRBJ2-1, with TRBD2 matching 8 bases. Germline assignment: CDR1 DFQATT and CDR2 SNEGSKA (reference sequence). Losses at the gene ends were 6 bases for V and 4 bases for J; bases not matched to a gene: 8. This CDR3 comprises 14 residues. CDR3: CSARLAGGYNEQFF. DNA of the CDR3: TGCAGTGCCCGACTGGCGGGGGGATACAATGAGCAGTTCTTC.

This clonotype occurred once. The chain couples TRBV25-1 to TRBJ2-7; tentative D call: TRBD2 (5 bases). The V gene's germline CDR1 is MGHDK and CDR2 SYGVNS. The CDR3 is 12 amino acids. The V end lost 7 bases, the J end lost 6 bases, and 13 bases lay between the germline ends. The CDR3 spells CASNLAGAEQYF. As DNA, the CDR3 is TGTGCCAGCAATCTGGCGGGCGCCGAGCAGTACTTC.

The chain recombines TRBV2 with TRBJ2-1; D gene uncertain. V lost 6 bases, J lost 0 bases, and 6 bases lay in between. The CDR3 runs 13 residues. From germline, CDR1 is SNHLY and CDR2 FYNNEI. The CDR3 DNA sequence: TGTGCCAGCAGGACGTTCTCCTACAATGAGCAGTTCTTC. Its protein product is CASRTFSYNEQFF. The full variable domain, rest sourced from reference TRBV2 and TRBJ2-1, is EPEVTQTPSHQVTQMGQEVILRCVPISNHLYFYWYRQILGQKVEFLVSFYNNEISEKSEIFDDQFSVERPDGSNFTLKIRSTKLEDSAMYFCASRTFSYNEQFFGPGTRLTVL.

V is TRBV29-1 and J is TRBJ1-6; D uncertain. The germline CDR1 and CDR2 sequences are SQVTM and ANQGSEA. The CDR3 runs to 13 residues. The V and J ends lost 6 bases and 5 bases respectively, with 11 bases between them. CDR3 bases: TGCAGCGTCTCCGGGCCCAATAATTCACCCCTCCACTTT. It translates to CSVSGPNNSPLHF.

The V call is TRBV19, the J call TRBJ2-3; the match to TRBD2 covers 16 bases. Germline V gene sequence: CDR1 LNHDA, CDR2 SQIVND (reference sequence). The ends lost 1 base at V and 2 bases at J; junction bases unmatched: 6. The CDR3 sequence is 19 residues long. DNA of the CDR3: TGTGCCAGTAGTATAGGCGGGACTAGCGGGGGGGCCATCACAGATACGCAGTATTTT. Amino acids: CASSIGGTSGGAITDTQYF.

V is TRBV14 and J is TRBJ2-7, with D perhaps TRBD2 (6 bases). Germline CDR1 is SGHDN and CDR2 is FVKESK. The V and J ends lost 3 bases and 0 bases respectively, with 18 bases between them. CDR3 size: 17 residues. The CDR3 nucleotides read TGTGCCAGCAGCCACGACTCGCGGGGCGCTAACTCCTACGAGCAGTACTTC. As protein: CASSHDSRGANSYEQYF.

This clonotype has a count of ten or more. The CDR3 loop reads CASSVDGTGGNEQYF. The CDR3 DNA follows: TGTGCCAGCAGCGTAGACGGGACAGGGGGAAACGAGCAGTACTTC. V is TRBV9 and J is TRBJ2-7, with 11 bases identical to TRBD1. Germline V gene data show CDR1 as SGDLS and CDR2 as YYNGEE. Trimming cost V 0 bases and J 5 bases; bases outside gene matches: 4. There are 15 residues in the CDR3.